Each of the 29 T cell receptor beta chains below was sequenced from the same sample in a study of vaccination effects on CD4 cells after COVID-19. Measured with immunoSEQ multiplex PCR; TCRdb has only the in-frame clones, and not every one. The sample lists around 66,000 clones, less than 80% occurring once. These receptors have no identified antigens. Using viral peptide pools, the ViraFEST assay grew out antigen-specific CD4+ T cells prior to sequencing. Subsequent to a culture period of under 11 days, CD4+ T cells were isolated. Negative nucleocapsid antibody tests before and after vaccination confirmed no previous SARS-CoV-2 infection. Source: CD4+ T cells from PBMCs cultured with HCoV-OC43 spike peptides, taken before COVID-19 vaccination. Subset denoted: HCoV-OC43 spike overlapping peptide pool stimulation. Receptor source: a human donor who received a COVID-19 vaccine.

The gene calls are TRBV4-1 and TRBJ2-5, with 12 bases aligning to TRBD2. The CDR3 extends over 16 amino acids. Unmatched junction bases numbered 6, after V lost 3 bases and J lost 4 bases. Germline V gene lookup returns CDR1 MGHRA and CDR2 YSYEKL. The CDR3 protein is CASSQLAGGPGETQYF. The CDR3 nucleotides are TGCGCCAGCAGCCAGCTAGCGGGGGGGCCGGGAGAGACCCAGTACTTC.

This clone was seen more than once but under ten times. The J gene is TRBJ1-4, the V gene TRBV3-1 (or the pseudogene TRBV3-2), with D unresolved. Trimming left V 2 bases short and J 5 bases short, with 9 bases between. The CDR3 is made up of 14 amino acids. Germline CDR1 is LGHDT and CDR2 is YNNKEL (reference sequence). The CDR3 nucleotides read TGTGCCAGCAGCCAACGTACAGTGAATGAAAAACTGTTTTTT. Translated, it gives CASSQRTVNEKLFF.

The gene calls are TRBV28 and TRBJ2-6; D gene ambiguous. V lost 10 bases to trimming and J lost 4 bases, with 14 bases between them. The CDR3 has 14 residues. CDR1 is MDHEN, CDR2 SYDVKM, per germline. CDR3 sequence reads: CAIVPSRGANVLTF. The CDR3 bases are TGTGCCATCGTGCCTTCCCGAGGGGCCAACGTCCTGACTTTC.

V and J are TRBV18 and TRBJ1-3; 11 nucleotides align to TRBD1. Germline loops: CDR1 KGHSH, CDR2 LQKENI. J lost 1 base, V lost 6 bases, and 5 bases had no gene match. This CDR3 has 16 amino acids. The CDR3 here is CASSPGQGASGNTIYF. The CDR3 DNA reads TGTGCCAGCTCCCCTGGACAGGGGGCGTCTGGAAACACCATATATTTT.

The chain uses TRBV9 and TRBJ2-2; D gene ambiguous. The CDR3 runs 14 residues. CDR1 and CDR2 from the germline V gene are SGDLS and YYNGEE. Trimming removed 1 base from V and 5 bases from J, with 9 bases in between. CDR3 DNA: TGTGCCAGCAGCGTATCTCCGCTAACCGGGGAGCTGTTTTTT. Translation gives CASSVSPLTGELFF. The full variable domain, rest sourced from reference TRBV9 and TRBJ2-2, is DSGVTQTPKHLITATGQRVTLRCSPRSGDLSVYWYQQSLDQGLQFLIQYYNGEERAKGNILERFSAQQFPDLHSELNLSSLELGDSALYFCASSVSPLTGELFFGEGSRLTVL.

The V gene is TRBV6-5, the J gene TRBJ2-7; TRBD1 aligns across 11 bases. The V gene's germline CDR1 is MNHEY and CDR2 SVGAGI. Trimming at V came to 7 bases and at J to 5 bases, leaving 10 bases not matched to a gene. There are 15 residues in the CDR3. CDR3 in amino acids: CASTARTGGRNEQYV. DNA of the CDR3: TGTGCCAGCACCGCGAGGACAGGGGGCCGTAACGAGCAGTACGTC.

This rearrangement joins TRBV18 to TRBJ2-3; weak D call: TRBD1 (6 bases). V was shortened by 8 bases and J by 1 base, with 16 bases between the two germline ends. Germline values: CDR1 KGHSH, CDR2 LQKENI. The CDR3 covers 15 residues. Here the CDR3 DNA reads TGTGCCAGCGCTACAGGGTCGGCGGGCACAGATACGCAGTATTTT. Translating gives CASATGSAGTDTQYF.

This clone was detected only once. The chain combines TRBV10-2 with TRBJ2-5, with 7 bases fitting TRBD2. This CDR3 spans 16 amino acids. The germline V gene encodes CDR1 WSHSY and CDR2 SAAADI. The V gene end was trimmed by 3 bases and the J gene end by 1 base; junction bases not matched to a gene: 8. CDR3 nucleotide sequence: TGCGCCAGCAGTGATCCGGCAGGGAGGGCCCAAGAGACCCAGTACTTC. As protein: CASSDPAGRAQETQYF.

This clone was found a few times. The chain recombines TRBV27 with TRBJ1-4; D unclear. Germline V gene lookup returns CDR1 MNHEY and CDR2 SMNVEV (reference sequence). V lost 4 bases and J 0 bases, leaving 6 bases between the germline ends. CDR3 length: 14 amino acids. CDR3 nucleotides: TGTGCCAGCAGTTCCGGGGCAACTAATGAAAAACTGTTTTTT. It specifies CASSSGATNEKLFF.

This clone turned up a few times. This chain links TRBV3-1 (or the pseudogene TRBV3-2) with TRBJ2-1; the D gene could be TRBD1 or TRBD2 (5 bases each). Germline lookup yields CDR1 LGHDT and CDR2 YNNKEL (reference sequence). The CDR3 covers 15 residues. V was pared by 1 base and J by 8 bases, with 15 bases between. CDR3 in amino acids: CASSQAGTLSHEQFF. The CDR3 nucleotides are TGTGCCAGCAGCCAAGCCGGGACCCTGTCCCATGAGCAGTTCTTC.

The chain recombines TRBV24-1 with TRBJ2-5; D is uncertain. CDR1 is KGHDR and CDR2 is SFDVKD in the germline V gene. This CDR3 contains 13 residues. With 4 bases removed from V and 3 bases from J, the gap between germline ends came to 8 bases. The CDR3 bases are TGTGCCACCAGTGACCCGGGCAAAGAGACCCAGTACTTC. It specifies CATSDPGKETQYF.

The V call is TRBV7-3, the J call TRBJ2-3; 10 positions agree with TRBD2. J lost 1 base, V lost 5 bases, and 3 bases had no gene match. The CDR3 is 15 amino acids. Germline assignment: CDR1 SGHTA and CDR2 FQGTGA. CDR3 nucleotides: TGTGCCAGCAGCCTTCTAGCGGGGGGCACAGATACGCAGTATTTT. Protein: CASSLLAGGTDTQYF.

This clone has only one observation. The chain employs TRBV6-2 or TRBV6-3 and TRBJ1-1; D might be TRBD1 (5 bases). Looked up from germline, CDR1 is MNHEY and CDR2 is SVGEGT. Between the trimmed V and J ends, which lost 2 bases and 3 bases, there was a span of 13 bases. CDR3 length: 15 residues. The CDR3 coding sequence is TGTGCCAGCAGTTACGAATCAGGGTTTGACACTGAAGCTTTCTTT. Protein sequence: CASSYESGFDTEAFF.

This chain connects TRBV12-3 or TRBV12-4 to TRBJ2-3; D unresolved. The CDR3 sequence is 13 residues long. The V end was cut by 4 bases, the J end by 2 bases, with 7 bases between. The chain's CDR3 is CASSYGPTDTQYF. In DNA form, the CDR3 reads TGTGCCAGCAGTTACGGGCCCACAGATACGCAGTATTTT.

This sequence joins TRBV6-5 and TRBJ2-2, with 9 bases that match TRBD1. Germline V gene sequence: CDR1 MNHEY, CDR2 SVGAGI. The CDR3 has 13 amino acids. The V segment lost 6 bases and the J segment 6 bases; nucleotides outside the gene matches: 2. The chain's CDR3 is CASRDRGAGELFF. CDR3 nucleotide sequence: TGTGCCAGCAGGGACAGGGGAGCCGGGGAGCTGTTTTTT.

The CDR3 DNA is TGTGCCACCAGTGGGGGGACGGGCGGAGAGACCCAGTACTTC. Protein sequence: CATSGGTGGETQYF. The chain links TRBV24-1 to TRBJ2-5; D is perhaps TRBD1 or TRBD2 (5 bases each). Germline V gene data show CDR1 as KGHDR and CDR2 as SFDVKD. CDR3 length: 14 amino acids. V was cut by 5 bases and J by 4 bases, with 13 bases left in between.

This chain connects TRBV30 to TRBJ2-5; possibly TRBD2 for D (7 bases). Germline-derived CDR1 and CDR2 are GTSNPN and SVGIG (reference sequence). V dropped 0 bases and J dropped 5 bases, with 13 bases sitting between them. The CDR3 runs 14 residues. CDR3: CAWSVGGPRETQYF. For the CDR3, the DNA is TGTGCCTGGAGTGTGGGGGGGCCACGGGAGACCCAGTACTTC.

The chain joins TRBV7-3 to TRBJ1-2; 7 nucleotides line up with TRBD1. The junction had 3 bases not matched to a gene; V was cut back by 6 bases and J by 2 bases. The CDR3 totals 13 residues. Germline CDR1 and CDR2: SGHTA and FQGTGA. CDR3: CASSRDRNYGYTF. In nucleotides, the CDR3 is TGTGCCAGCAGTCGGGACAGAAACTATGGCTACACCTTC.

The chain combines TRBV18 with TRBJ1-4; weak D call: TRBD1 (6 bases). Germline values: CDR1 KGHSH, CDR2 LQKENI. Trimming pared 5 bases from V and 8 bases from J, leaving 18 bases between. This CDR3 spans 15 amino acids. CDR3 sequence (DNA): TGTGCCAGCTCATCGAAACAGGGTTTACGGGAAAAACTGTTTTTT. Protein sequence: CASSSKQGLREKLFF.

This chain uses TRBV30 with TRBJ2-7, with unresolved D. Trimming left V 0 bases short and J 0 bases short, with 9 bases between. The CDR3 covers 14 residues. Per germline, CDR1 GTSNPN and CDR2 SVGIG (reference sequence). CDR3 sequence: CAWSVHTSSYEQYV. The CDR3 nucleotides are TGTGCCTGGAGTGTACATACGAGCTCCTACGAGCAGTACGTC.

This clone was counted between two and nine times. The chain joins TRBV7-3 to TRBJ1-2; D gene unclear. Germline CDR1 SGHTA, CDR2 FQGTGA. This CDR3 is 14 amino acids long. Trimming shortened V by 0 bases and J by 1 base, and 6 bases separated the two germline ends. CDR3 in amino acids: CASSLTGGNYGYTF. The CDR3 bases are TGTGCCAGCAGCTTAACGGGCGGTAACTATGGCTACACCTTC.

V gene TRBV6-5 combines with J gene TRBJ1-1; 9 nucleotides match TRBD1. Germline V gene data show CDR1 as MNHEY and CDR2 as SVGAGI. This CDR3 has 13 residues. The ends lost 2 bases at V and 5 bases at J; junction bases unmatched: 0. The CDR3 region is CASSYDRGTEAFF. The CDR3, as DNA: TGTGCCAGCAGTTACGACAGGGGGACTGAAGCTTTCTTT.

The genes are TRBV5-1 and TRBJ1-1; TRBD1 might be the D (5 bases). Germline CDR1 and CDR2: SGHRS and YFSETQ. V gave up 3 bases and J gave up 5 bases, with 14 bases separating them. This CDR3 is built from 14 residues. The CDR3 is CASSSDSGGTEAFF. The CDR3 DNA reads TGCGCCAGCAGCTCAGACTCCGGGGGGACTGAAGCTTTCTTT.

This clone was seen once. The chain joins TRBV24-1 to TRBJ2-1; the D gene could be TRBD1 or TRBD2 (5 bases each). This CDR3 contains 13 residues. The V end lost 8 bases, the J end lost 4 bases, and 11 bases lay between the germline ends. The V gene's germline CDR1 is KGHDR and CDR2 SFDVKD. This CDR3 reads CATNRDGYNEQFF. Written as DNA, the CDR3 is TGTGCCACCAACCGGGACGGGTACAATGAGCAGTTCTTC.

The chain has TRBV5-8 and TRBJ1-6; perhaps TRBD1 as D (5 bases). The CDR3 runs 15 residues. V was trimmed by 4 bases and J by 8 bases, leaving 16 bases between them. CDR1 SGHTS and CDR2 YDEGEE come from the germline V gene. Here the CDR3 DNA reads TGTGCCAGCAGCCTCCCAGGGACCTGGGATTCACCCCTCCACTTT. Its translation: CASSLPGTWDSPLHF. The full variable domain, rest sourced from reference TRBV5-8 and TRBJ1-6, is EAGVTQSPTHLIKTRGQQATLRCSPISGHTSVYWYQQALGLGLQFLLWYDEGEERNRGNFPPRFSGRQFPNYSSELNVNALELEDSALYLCASSLPGTWDSPLHFGNGTRLTVT.

This chain links TRBV11-1 with TRBJ2-7; weak D call: TRBD2 (6 bases). Looked up from germline, CDR1 is SGHAT and CDR2 is FQDESV (reference sequence). Deletions cut 1 base from V and 3 bases from J, with 7 bases between. The CDR3 runs to 13 residues. CDR3 nucleotide sequence: TGTGCCAGCAGCTTAGGAGCGGGCTACGAGCAGTACGTC. As protein: CASSLGAGYEQYV.

The rearrangement joins TRBV6-6 to TRBJ2-7; D may be TRBD1 or TRBD2 (5 bases each). V lost 9 bases and J 3 bases, leaving 12 bases between the germline ends. This CDR3 has 12 amino acids. Germline lookup yields CDR1 MNHNY and CDR2 SVGAGI (reference sequence). The CDR3 sequence is CASSRDLYEQYV. Here the CDR3 DNA reads TGTGCCAGTTCCCGGGACCTCTACGAGCAGTACGTC.

The chain uses TRBV5-8 and TRBJ2-3, with a possible D match to TRBD1 (6 bases). The V end was cut by 10 bases, the J end by 1 base, with 16 bases between. This CDR3 comprises 14 residues. CDR1 SGHTS and CDR2 YDEGEE come from the germline V gene. Here the CDR3 reads CASPGTLRTDTQYF. CDR3 bases: TGTGCCTCCCCCGGGACACTACGCACAGATACGCAGTATTTT.

The chain is built from TRBV29-1 and TRBJ1-4, with D possibly being TRBD1 (6 bases). From germline, CDR1 is SQVTM and CDR2 ANQGSEA. CDR3 length: 14 amino acids. V lost 5 bases and J 7 bases, leaving 17 bases between the germline ends. The chain's CDR3 is CSVRWQGKSEKLFF. The CDR3, as DNA: TGCAGCGTTCGGTGGCAGGGGAAGAGTGAAAAACTGTTTTTT.